These T cell receptor beta chains were read from a single sample in a study of blood T cell repertoires in COVID-19. The table came from immunoSEQ multiplex PCR; TCRdb's copy has only in-frame clones and leaves some out. The repertoire consists of more than 75,000 clones, with approximately 90% occurring once and the leading ten covering 4.8%. The sequenced material came from peripheral blood. The receptor source for this set is a woman older than 75 with active COVID-19. Both conserved end residues are part of each CDR3. The order of the fields is CDR3 length, V gene, CDR3 protein.

15	TRBV28	CASSLPRTPTGELFF
15	TRBV6-1	CASSEVGLASNEQFF
17	TRBV4-3	CASSQSGTIGNTGELFF
16	TRBV7-9	CASSLSGTGEDYGYTF
16	TRBV28	CASRVGGQSANYGYTF
16	TRBV6-2/TRBV6-3	CASSDWTSGGRGELFF
17	TRBV5-4	CASSLGGGDYRTDTQYF
11	TRBV20-1	CSARATYEQFF
16	TRBV7-3	CASSLTGRAGTGELFF
11	TRBV20-1	CSARALNEQFF
14	TRBV28	CASSLWGTDYGYTF
15	TRBV10-3	CAISDEEIMNTEAFF
15	TRBV18	CASSDRTGDNQPQHF
15	TRBV15	CATSRQGRGYNEQFF
15	TRBV2	CASSVEGSSYNEQFF
17	TRBV4-2	CASSQGKGQVRSYEQYF
15	TRBV28	CASRLPGQGGAEAFF
15	TRBV19	CASKTSGRGRNEQFF
14	TRBV6-6	CASSYPQNNQPQHF